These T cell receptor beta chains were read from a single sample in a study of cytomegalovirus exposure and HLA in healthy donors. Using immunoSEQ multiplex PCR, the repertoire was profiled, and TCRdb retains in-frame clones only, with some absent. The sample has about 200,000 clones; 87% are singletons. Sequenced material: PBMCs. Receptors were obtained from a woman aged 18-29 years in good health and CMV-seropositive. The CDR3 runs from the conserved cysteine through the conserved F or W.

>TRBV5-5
CASSRQGSNEQFF
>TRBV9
CASSGIRWTGPDYGYTF
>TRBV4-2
CASSQDTGTGEDYGYTF
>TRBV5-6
CASSGSSETYEQYF
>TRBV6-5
CASNTQGGDEQYF
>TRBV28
CASSGVKTYEQYF
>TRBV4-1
CASSQGEYEQYF
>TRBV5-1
CASSQRQGNEKLFF
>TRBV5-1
CASSPGTSESETQYF
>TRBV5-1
CASSLVGSTDHEQYF
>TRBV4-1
CASSQVALGGTTHEQYF
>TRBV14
CATRSSGANVLTF
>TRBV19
CASSTTYEQYF
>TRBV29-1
CSAPGVYTGELFF
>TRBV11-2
CASSPLSTWRTDTQYF
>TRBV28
CASSISSSDQPQHF
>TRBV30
CAWGAGAYEQFF
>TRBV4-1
CASSQGTLSYNEQFF
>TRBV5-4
CASSLLRRAHEQYF
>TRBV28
CASERRSSTGELFF